This is a list of T cell receptor beta chains from one sample in a study of cytomegalovirus exposure and HLA in healthy donors. TCRdb keeps only in-frame clones here, not all; method: immunoSEQ multiplex PCR. This table has some 85,000 clones, around 85% appearing once. Sequences were obtained from PBMCs. The receptors were sampled from a woman in her forties or fifties in good health and CMV-seronegative. The CDR3 runs from the conserved cysteine through the conserved F or W.

J gene	V gene	CDR3 protein
TRBJ2-3	TRBV18	CASSLTSGSTDTQYF
TRBJ2-1	TRBV29-1	CSAVHYNEQFF
TRBJ2-7	TRBV21-1	CASSKGLAQTYEQYF
TRBJ1-4	TRBV5-1	CASSSQLPNEKLFF
TRBJ1-1	TRBV20-1	CSARAVGEAFF
TRBJ2-1	TRBV13	CASSTGLAGGRNEQFF
TRBJ2-2	TRBV6-6	CASRAGGNTGELFF
TRBJ2-1	TRBV27	CASSLLMSNEQFF
TRBJ2-3	TRBV27	CATSSLAVSTDTQYF
TRBJ1-5	TRBV27	CASTALSGGGRQPQHF
TRBJ1-6	TRBV7-9	CASSPGGTLHF
TRBJ1-3	TRBV7-2	CASSRTGNTIYF
TRBJ2-7	TRBV27	CASKLATEKTYEQYF
TRBJ2-2	TRBV7-6	CASSPIAGGPTGELFF
TRBJ2-5	TRBV7-9	CASHRGTGKETQYF
TRBJ1-1	TRBV2	CASSGRTGLNTEAFF
TRBJ1-2	TRBV9	CASSVSPTGQDGYTF
TRBJ2-3	TRBV2	CASSELAGNQGDTQYF
TRBJ2-2	TRBV6-6	CASRSRLAGELFF
TRBJ2-3	TRBV19	CASSTTGSLADTQYF
TRBJ1-1	TRBV19	CASSTAAGGVAFF
TRBJ2-2	TRBV27	CASSHAGTGGLFF
TRBJ1-5	TRBV19	CASSPGQGFWQPQHF
TRBJ1-1	TRBV5-1	CASSFAGANTEAFF
TRBJ2-1	TRBV7-2	CASSLVTGGREKFF
TRBJ2-5	TRBV18	CASSPGDQETQYF
TRBJ1-5	TRBV7-9	CASSSDTHYQPQHF
TRBJ1-3	TRBV7-6	CASSPRQGARAGNTIYF
TRBJ2-3	TRBV9	CASSEVSTTDTQYF
TRBJ2-3	TRBV5-6	CASSFSRLGSDTQYF
TRBJ2-7	TRBV6-5	CASRKHTGEQYF
TRBJ1-1	TRBV4-1	CASSKGLTNTEAFF
TRBJ2-1	TRBV27	CASSLELAGVNEQFF
TRBJ2-2	TRBV9	CASSVDPGTGELFF
TRBJ1-5	TRBV5-5	CASSRDRGESNQPQHF
TRBJ2-1	TRBV12-5	CASGLAGGPSNEQFF
TRBJ1-1	TRBV11-2	CASSLTVLRNEAFF
TRBJ2-1	TRBV13	CASSLDGTGYNEQFF
TRBJ1-1	TRBV5-1	CASSLLTGLDTEAFF
TRBJ1-1	TRBV5-1	CASSGVGQMNTEAFF
TRBJ2-2	TRBV5-1	CASSSSLADTGELFF
TRBJ1-2	TRBV6-6	CASSYNRQAYGYTF
TRBJ2-1	TRBV28	CASSLGTGTFSRFF
TRBJ2-4	TRBV7-9	CASSFRGAKNIQYF
TRBJ1-4	TRBV18	CASSLGDTANEKLFF
TRBJ2-2	TRBV11-2	CASSPRTGELFF
TRBJ2-2	TRBV4-1	CASSQERGAGELFF
TRBJ1-1	TRBV4-1	CASSQVKQNTEAFF
TRBJ2-7	TRBV5-1	CASSLYDRTYEQYF
TRBJ2-5	TRBV18	CASSPRQGEETQYF
TRBJ1-4	TRBV5-1	CASSLQGARTNEKLFF
TRBJ2-1	TRBV28	CASSFRGANEQFF
TRBJ1-2	TRBV29-1	CSFRSGQGNYGYTF
TRBJ1-1	TRBV5-1	CASSAGPQGNTEAFF
TRBJ1-1	TRBV18	CASSPPGSNTEAFF
TRBJ1-5	TRBV28	CASSFQNSNQPQHF
TRBJ2-5	TRBV5-4	CASSLVQSEETQYF
TRBJ2-5	TRBV7-6	CASSLAGLAGVETQYF
TRBJ1-1	TRBV6-6	CASSAPTATEAFF